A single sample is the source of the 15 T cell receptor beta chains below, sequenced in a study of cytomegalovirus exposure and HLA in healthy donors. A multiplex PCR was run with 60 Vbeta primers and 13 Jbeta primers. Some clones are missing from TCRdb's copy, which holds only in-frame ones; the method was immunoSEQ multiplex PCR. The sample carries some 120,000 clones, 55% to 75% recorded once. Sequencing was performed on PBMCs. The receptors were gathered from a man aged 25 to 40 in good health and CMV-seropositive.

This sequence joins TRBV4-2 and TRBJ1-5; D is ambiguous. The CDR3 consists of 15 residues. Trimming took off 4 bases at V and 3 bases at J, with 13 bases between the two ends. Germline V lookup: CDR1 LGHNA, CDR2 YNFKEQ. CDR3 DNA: TGTGCCAGCAGCCCAGACCGTAGTCTCAATCAGCCCCAGCATTTT. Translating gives CASSPDRSLNQPQHF.

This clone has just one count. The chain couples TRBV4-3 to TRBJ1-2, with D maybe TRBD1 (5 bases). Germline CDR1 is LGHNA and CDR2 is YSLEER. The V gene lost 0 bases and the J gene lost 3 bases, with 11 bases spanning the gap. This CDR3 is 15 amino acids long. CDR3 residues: CASSQDPGGDYGYTF. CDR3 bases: TGCGCCAGCAGCCAAGATCCCGGGGGGGACTATGGCTACACCTTC.

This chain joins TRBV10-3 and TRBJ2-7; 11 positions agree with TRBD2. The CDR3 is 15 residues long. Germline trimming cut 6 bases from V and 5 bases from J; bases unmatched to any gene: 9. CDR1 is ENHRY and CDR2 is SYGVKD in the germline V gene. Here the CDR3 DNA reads TGTGCCATCAGAGAGATACTAGCGGGAGTCAACGAGCAGTACTTC. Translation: CAIREILAGVNEQYF.

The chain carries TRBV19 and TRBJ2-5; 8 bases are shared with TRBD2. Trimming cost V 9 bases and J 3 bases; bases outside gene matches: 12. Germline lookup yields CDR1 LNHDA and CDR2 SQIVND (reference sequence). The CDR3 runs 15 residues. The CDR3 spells CASHGGSSGKETQYF. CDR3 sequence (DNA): TGTGCCAGCCACGGGGGGAGTAGCGGGAAAGAGACCCAGTACTTC.

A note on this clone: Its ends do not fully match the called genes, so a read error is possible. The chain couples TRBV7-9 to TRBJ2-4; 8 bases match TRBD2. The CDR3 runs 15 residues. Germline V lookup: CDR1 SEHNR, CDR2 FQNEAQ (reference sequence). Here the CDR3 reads CSSSRSGVLQNIQYF. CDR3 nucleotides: TGTTCCAGCAGTCGTAGCGGGGTCCTCCAAAACATTCAGTACTTC. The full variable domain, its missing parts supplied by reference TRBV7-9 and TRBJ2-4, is DTGVSQNPRHKITKRGQNVTFRCDPISEHNRLYWYRQTLGQGPEFLTYFQNEAQLEKSRLLSDRFSAERPKGSFSTLEIQRTEQGDSAMYLCSSSRSGVLQNIQYFGAGTRLSVL.

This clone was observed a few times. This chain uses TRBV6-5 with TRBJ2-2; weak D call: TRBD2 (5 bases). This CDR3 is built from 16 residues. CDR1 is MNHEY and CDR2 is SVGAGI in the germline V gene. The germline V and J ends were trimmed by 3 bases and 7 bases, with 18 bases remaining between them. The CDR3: CASSYNLALFGGELFF. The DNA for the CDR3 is TGTGCCAGCAGTTATAACCTAGCACTGTTCGGCGGGGAGCTGTTTTTT.

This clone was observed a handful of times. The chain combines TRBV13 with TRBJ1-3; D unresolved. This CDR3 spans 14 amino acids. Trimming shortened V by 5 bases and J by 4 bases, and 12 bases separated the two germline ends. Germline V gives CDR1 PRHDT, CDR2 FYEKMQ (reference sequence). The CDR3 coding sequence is TGTGCCAGCAGCCCCGGAGCAGCCGGAAACACCATATATTTT. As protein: CASSPGAAGNTIYF.

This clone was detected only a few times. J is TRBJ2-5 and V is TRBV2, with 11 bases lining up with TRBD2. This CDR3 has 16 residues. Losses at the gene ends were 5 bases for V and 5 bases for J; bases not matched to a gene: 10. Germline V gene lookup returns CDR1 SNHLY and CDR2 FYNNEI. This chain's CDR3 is CASSHTSGRSGETQYF. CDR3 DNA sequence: TGTGCCAGCAGTCACACTAGCGGGAGAAGTGGGGAGACCCAGTACTTC. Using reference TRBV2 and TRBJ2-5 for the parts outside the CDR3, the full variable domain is EPEVTQTPSHQVTQMGQEVILRCVPISNHLYFYWYRQILGQKVEFLVSFYNNEISEKSEIFDDQFSVERPDGSNFTLKIRSTKLEDSAMYFCASSHTSGRSGETQYFGPGTRLLVL.

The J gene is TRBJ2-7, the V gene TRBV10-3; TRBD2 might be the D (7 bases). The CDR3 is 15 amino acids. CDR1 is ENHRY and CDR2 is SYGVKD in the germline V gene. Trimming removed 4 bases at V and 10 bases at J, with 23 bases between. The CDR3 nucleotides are TGTGCCATCAGTGGAAGGGGGGAGGGTCTACGAAGACAGTACTTC. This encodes CAISGRGEGLRRQYF.

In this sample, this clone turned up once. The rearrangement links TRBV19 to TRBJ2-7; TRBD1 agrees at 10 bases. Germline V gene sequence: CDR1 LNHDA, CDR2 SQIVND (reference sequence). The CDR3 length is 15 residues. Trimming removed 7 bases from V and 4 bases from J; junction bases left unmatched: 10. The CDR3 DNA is TGTGCCAGTACTCCCTCGACAGGGGGCTTTTACGAGCAGTACTTC. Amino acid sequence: CASTPSTGGFYEQYF.

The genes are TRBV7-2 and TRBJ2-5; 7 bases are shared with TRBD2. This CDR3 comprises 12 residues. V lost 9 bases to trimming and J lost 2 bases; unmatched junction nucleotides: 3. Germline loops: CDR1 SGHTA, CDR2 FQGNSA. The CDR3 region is CASPRGQETQYF. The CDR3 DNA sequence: TGTGCCAGTCCGCGGGGGCAAGAGACCCAGTACTTC. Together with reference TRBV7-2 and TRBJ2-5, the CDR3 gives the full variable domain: GAGVSQSPSNKVTEKGKDVELRCDPISGHTALYWYRQSLGQGLEFLIYFQGNSAPDKSGLPSDRFSAERTGGSVSTLTIQRTQQEDSAVYLCASPRGQETQYFGPGTRLLVL.

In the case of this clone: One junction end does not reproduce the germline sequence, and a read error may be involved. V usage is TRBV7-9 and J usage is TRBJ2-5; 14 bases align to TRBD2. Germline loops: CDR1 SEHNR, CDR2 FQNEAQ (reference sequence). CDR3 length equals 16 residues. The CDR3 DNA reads TGTTCCAGCAGCCCCAAGGGACTAGCGGGAGATGAGACCCAGTACTTC. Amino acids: CSSSPKGLAGDETQYF.

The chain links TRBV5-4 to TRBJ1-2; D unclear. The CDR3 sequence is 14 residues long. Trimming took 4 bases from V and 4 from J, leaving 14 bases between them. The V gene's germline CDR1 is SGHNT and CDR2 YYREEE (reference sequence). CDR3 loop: CASSLLEDFYGYTF. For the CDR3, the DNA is TGTGCCAGCAGCCTACTTGAGGATTTCTATGGCTACACCTTC.

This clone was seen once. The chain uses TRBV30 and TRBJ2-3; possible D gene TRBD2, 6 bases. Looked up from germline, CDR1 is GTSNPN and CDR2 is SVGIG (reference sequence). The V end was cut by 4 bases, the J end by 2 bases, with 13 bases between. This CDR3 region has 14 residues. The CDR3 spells CAWIGSGNTDTQYF. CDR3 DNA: TGTGCCTGGATAGGTAGCGGTAACACAGATACGCAGTATTTT. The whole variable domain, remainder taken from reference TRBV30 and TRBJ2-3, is SQTIHQWPATLVQPVGSPLSLECTVEGTSNPNLYWYRQAAGRGLQLLFYSVGIGQISSEVPQNLSASRPQDRQFILSSKKLLLSDSGFYLCAWIGSGNTDTQYFGPGTRLTVL.

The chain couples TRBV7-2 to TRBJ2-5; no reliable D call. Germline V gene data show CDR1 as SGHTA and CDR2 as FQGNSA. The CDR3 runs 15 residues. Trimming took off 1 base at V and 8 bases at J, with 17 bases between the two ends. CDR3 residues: CASSLGAQMIITQYF. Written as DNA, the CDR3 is TGTGCCAGCAGCTTAGGGGCCCAGATGATAATTACCCAGTACTTC.